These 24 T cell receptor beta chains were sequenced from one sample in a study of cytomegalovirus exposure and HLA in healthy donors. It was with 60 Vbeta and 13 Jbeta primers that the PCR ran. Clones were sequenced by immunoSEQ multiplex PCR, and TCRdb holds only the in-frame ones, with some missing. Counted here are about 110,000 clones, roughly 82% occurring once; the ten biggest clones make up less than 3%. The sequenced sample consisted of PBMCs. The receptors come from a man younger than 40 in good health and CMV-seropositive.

CDR3 nucleotide sequence: TGTGCCAGCAGCGCGACCTACGAGCAGTACTTC. Encoded protein: CASSATYEQYF. The chain couples TRBV7-9 to TRBJ2-7; D call uncertain. Germline V gives CDR1 SEHNR, CDR2 FQNEAQ (reference sequence). CDR3 length equals 11 residues. Trimming shortened V by 5 bases and J by 2 bases, and 4 bases separated the two germline ends.

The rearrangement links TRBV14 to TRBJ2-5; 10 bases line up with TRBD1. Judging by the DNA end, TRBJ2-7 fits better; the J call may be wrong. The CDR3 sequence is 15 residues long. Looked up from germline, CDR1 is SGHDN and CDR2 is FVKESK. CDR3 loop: CASSQATGGTYEQYF. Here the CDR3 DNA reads TGTGCCAGCAGCCAAGCGACAGGGGGCACCTACGAGCAGTACTTC.

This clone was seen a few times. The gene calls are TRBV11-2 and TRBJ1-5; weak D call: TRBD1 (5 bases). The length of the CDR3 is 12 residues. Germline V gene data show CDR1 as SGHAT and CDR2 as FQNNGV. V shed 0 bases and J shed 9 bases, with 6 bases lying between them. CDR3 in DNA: TGTGCCAGCAGCTTAGAGGGGCGGCCCCAGCATTTT. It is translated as CASSLEGRPQHF. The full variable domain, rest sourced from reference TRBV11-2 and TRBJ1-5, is EAGVAQSPRYKIIEKRQSVAFWCNPISGHATLYWYQQILGQGPKLLIQFQNNGVVDDSQLPKDRFSAERLKGVDSTLKIQPAKLEDSAVYLCASSLEGRPQHFGDGTRLSIL.

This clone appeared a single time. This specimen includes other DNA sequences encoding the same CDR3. The CDR3 bases are TGTGCCAGCAGCTTAATGGGCGGGGGGAACACAGATACGCAGTATTTT. This gives the protein CASSLMGGGNTDTQYF. The V and J genes are TRBV7-3 and TRBJ2-3; 8 nucleotides align to TRBD2. The trim removed 1 base at V and 2 bases at J, leaving 5 bases unmatched. Germline loops: CDR1 SGHTA, CDR2 FQGTGA. The CDR3 loop spans 16 amino acids.

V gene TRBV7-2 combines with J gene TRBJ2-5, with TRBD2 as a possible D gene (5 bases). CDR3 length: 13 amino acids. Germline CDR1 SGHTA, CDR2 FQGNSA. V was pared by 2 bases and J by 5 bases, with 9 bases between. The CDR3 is CASSLLERETQYF. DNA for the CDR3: TGTGCCAGCAGCTTATTAGAGCGGGAGACCCAGTACTTC.

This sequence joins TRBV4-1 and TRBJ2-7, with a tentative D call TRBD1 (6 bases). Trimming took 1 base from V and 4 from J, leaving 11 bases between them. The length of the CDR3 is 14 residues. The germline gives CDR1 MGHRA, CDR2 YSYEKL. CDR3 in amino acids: CASSQVGTPYEQYF. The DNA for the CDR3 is TGCGCCAGCAGCCAAGTCGGGACACCTTACGAGCAGTACTTC.

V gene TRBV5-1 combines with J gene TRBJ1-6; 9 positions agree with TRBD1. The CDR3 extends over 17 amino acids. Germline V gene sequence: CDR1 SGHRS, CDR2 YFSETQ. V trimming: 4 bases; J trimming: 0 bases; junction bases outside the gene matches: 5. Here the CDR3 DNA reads TGCGCCAGCAGCACGGACAGGGGTGGCTCCTATAATTCACCCCTCCACTTT. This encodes CASSTDRGGSYNSPLHF.

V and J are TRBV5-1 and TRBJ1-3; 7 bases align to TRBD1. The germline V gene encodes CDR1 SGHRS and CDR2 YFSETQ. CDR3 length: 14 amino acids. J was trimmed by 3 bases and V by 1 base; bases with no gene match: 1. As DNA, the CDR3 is TGCGCCAGCAGCTTGAGGGGGCTTGGAAACACCATATATTTT. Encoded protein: CASSLRGLGNTIYF.

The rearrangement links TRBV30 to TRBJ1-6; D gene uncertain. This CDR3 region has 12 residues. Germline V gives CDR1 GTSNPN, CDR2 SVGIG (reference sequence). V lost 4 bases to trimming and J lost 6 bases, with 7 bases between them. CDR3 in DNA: TGTGCCTGGAATGGCGGTAATTCACCCCTCCACTTT. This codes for CAWNGGNSPLHF.

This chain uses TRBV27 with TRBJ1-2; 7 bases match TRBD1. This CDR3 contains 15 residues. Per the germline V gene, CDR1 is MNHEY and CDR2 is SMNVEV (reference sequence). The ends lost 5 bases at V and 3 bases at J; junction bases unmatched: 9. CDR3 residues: CASSLQPTGHYGYTF. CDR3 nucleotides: TGTGCCAGCAGTCTTCAGCCGACAGGGCACTATGGCTACACCTTC.

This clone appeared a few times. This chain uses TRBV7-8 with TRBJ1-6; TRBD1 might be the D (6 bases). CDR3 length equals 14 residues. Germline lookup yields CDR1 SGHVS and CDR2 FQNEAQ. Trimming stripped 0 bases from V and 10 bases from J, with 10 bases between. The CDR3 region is CASSLARGGSPLHF. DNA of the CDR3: TGTGCCAGCAGCTTAGCCCGAGGGGGATCACCCCTCCACTTT. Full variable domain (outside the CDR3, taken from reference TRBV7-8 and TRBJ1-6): GAGVSQSPRYKVAKRGQDVALRCDPISGHVSLFWYQQALGQGPEFLTYFQNEAQLDKSGLPSDRFFAERPEGSVSTLKIQRTQQEDSAVYLCASSLARGGSPLHFGNGTRLTVT.

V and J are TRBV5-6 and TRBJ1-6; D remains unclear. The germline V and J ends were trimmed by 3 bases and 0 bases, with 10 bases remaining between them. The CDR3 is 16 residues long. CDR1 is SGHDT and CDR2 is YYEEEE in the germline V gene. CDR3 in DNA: TGTGCCAGCAGCTCTCGACGGAGCTCCTATAATTCACCCCTCCACTTT. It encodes CASSSRRSSYNSPLHF.

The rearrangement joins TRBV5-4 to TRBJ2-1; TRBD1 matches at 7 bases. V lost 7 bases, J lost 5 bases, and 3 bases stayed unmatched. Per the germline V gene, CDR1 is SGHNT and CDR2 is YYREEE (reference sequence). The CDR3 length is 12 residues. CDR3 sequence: CASGTDNNEQFF. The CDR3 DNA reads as TGTGCCAGCGGGACAGATAACAATGAGCAGTTCTTC. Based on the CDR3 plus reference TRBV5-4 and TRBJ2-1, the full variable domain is ETGVTQSPTHLIKTRGQQVTLRCSSQSGHNTVSWYQQALGQGPQFIFQYYREEENGRGNFPPRFSGLQFPNYSSELNVNALELDDSALYLCASGTDNNEQFFGPGTRLTVL.

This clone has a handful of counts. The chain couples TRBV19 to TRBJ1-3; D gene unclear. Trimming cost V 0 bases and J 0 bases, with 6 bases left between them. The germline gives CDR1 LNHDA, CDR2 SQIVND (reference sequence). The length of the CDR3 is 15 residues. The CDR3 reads CASSIDAGSGNTIYF. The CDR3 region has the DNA TGTGCCAGTAGTATAGACGCGGGCTCTGGAAACACCATATATTTT. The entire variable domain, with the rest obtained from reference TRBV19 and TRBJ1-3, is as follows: DGGITQSPKYLFRKEGQNVTLSCEQNLNHDAMYWYRQDPGQGLRLIYYSQIVNDFQKGDIAEGYSVSREKKESFPLTVTSAQKNPTAFYLCASSIDAGSGNTIYFGEGSWLTVV.

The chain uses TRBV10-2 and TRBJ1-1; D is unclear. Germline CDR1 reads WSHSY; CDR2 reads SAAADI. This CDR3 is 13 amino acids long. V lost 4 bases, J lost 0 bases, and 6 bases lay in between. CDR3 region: CASSVRLNTEAFF. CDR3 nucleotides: TGCGCCAGCAGTGTACGGTTGAACACTGAAGCTTTCTTT.

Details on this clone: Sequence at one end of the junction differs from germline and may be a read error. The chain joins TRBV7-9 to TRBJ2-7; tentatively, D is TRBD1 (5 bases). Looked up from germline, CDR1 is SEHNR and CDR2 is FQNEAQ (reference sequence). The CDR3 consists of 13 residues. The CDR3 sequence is CSSSLAGTYEQYF. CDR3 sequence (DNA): TGTTCCAGCAGCTTGGCAGGGACCTACGAGCAGTACTTC.

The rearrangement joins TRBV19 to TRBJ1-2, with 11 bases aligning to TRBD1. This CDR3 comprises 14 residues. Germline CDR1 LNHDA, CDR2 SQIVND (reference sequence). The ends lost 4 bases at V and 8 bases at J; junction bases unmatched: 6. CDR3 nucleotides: TGTGCCAGTAGTACTGGACAGGGGGCCCGGGGCTACACCTTC. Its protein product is CASSTGQGARGYTF.

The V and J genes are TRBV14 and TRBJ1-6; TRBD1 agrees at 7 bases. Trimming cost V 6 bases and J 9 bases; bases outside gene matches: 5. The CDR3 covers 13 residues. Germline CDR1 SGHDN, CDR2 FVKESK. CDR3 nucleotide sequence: TGTGCCAGCAGAGACAGGGTGGTTTCACCCCTCCACTTT. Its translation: CASRDRVVSPLHF.

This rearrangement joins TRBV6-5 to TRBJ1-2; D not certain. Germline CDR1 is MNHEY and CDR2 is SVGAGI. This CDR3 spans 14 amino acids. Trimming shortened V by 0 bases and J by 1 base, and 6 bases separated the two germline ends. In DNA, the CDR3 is TGTGCCAGCAGTTACTCCACCGGTAACTATGGCTACACCTTC. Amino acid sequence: CASSYSTGNYGYTF.

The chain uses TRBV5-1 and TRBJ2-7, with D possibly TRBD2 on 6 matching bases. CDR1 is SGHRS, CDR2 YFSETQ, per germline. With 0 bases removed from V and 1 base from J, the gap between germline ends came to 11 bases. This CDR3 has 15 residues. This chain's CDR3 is CASSLAGTLSYEQYF. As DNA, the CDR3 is TGCGCCAGCAGCTTGGCCGGGACTCTATCCTACGAGCAGTACTTC. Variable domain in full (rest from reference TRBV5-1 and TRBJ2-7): KAGVTQTPRYLIKTRGQQVTLSCSPISGHRSVSWYQQTPGQGLQFLFEYFSETQRNKGNFPGRFSGRQFSNSRSEMNVSTLELGDSALYLCASSLAGTLSYEQYFGPGTRLTVT.

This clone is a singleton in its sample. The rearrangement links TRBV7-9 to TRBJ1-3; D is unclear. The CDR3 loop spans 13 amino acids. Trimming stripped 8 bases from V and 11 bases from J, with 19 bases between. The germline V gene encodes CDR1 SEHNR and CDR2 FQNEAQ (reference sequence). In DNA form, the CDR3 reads TGTGCCAGCCGAAGCTCTGGCGGAGGGCCCATATATTTT. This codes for CASRSSGGGPIYF.

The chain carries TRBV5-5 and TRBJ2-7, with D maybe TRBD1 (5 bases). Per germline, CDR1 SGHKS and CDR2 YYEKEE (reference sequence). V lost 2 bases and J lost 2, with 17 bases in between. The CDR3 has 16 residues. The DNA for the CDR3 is TGTGCCAGCAGCTTCTGGCAACCAGGCAGGGCCTACGAGCAGTACTTC. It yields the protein CASSFWQPGRAYEQYF.

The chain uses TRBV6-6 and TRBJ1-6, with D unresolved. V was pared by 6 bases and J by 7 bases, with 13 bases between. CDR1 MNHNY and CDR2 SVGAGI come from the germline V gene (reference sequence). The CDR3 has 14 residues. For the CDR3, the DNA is TGTGCCAGCAGCAGCGGGGAGGGAAATTCACCCCTCCACTTT. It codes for CASSSGEGNSPLHF.

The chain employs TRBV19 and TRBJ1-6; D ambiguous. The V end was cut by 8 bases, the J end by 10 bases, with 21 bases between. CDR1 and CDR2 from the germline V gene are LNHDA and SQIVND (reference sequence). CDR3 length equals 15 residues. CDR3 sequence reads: CASRPDRRFVSPLHF. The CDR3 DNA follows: TGTGCCAGTCGTCCCGATCGGAGATTTGTCTCACCCCTCCACTTT.